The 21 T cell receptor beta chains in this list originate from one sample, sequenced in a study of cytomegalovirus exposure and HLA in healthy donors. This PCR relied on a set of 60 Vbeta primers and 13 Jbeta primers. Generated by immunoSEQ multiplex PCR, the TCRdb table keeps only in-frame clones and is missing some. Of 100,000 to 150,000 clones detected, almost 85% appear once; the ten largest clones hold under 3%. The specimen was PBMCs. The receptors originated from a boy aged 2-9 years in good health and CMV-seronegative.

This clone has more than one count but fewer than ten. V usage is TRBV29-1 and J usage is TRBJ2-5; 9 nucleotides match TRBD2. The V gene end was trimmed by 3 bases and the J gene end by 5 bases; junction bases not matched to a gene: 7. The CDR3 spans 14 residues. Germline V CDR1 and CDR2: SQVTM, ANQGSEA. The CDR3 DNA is TGCAGCGTTGACAGGTGGGCGGGAGGGGAGACCCAGTACTTC. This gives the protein CSVDRWAGGETQYF.

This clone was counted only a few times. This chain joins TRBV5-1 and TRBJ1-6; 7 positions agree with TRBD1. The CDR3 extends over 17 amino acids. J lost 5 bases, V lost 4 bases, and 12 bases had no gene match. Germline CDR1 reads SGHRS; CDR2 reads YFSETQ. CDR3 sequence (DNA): TGCGCCAGCAGCCTAGGGACGGGGACAGACCATAATTCACCCCTCCACTTT. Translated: CASSLGTGTDHNSPLHF.

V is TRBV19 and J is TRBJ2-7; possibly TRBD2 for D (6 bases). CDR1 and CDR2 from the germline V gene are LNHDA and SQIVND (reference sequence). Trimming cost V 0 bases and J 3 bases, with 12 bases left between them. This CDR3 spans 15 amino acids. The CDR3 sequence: CASSIEAGPYYEQYV. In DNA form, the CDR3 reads TGTGCCAGTAGTATAGAAGCGGGCCCCTACTACGAGCAGTACGTC.

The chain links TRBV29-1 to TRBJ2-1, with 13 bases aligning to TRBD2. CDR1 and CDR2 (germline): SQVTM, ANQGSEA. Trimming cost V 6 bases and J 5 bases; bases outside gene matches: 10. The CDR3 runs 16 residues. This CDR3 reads CSVSVHGTSGDNEQFF. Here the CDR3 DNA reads TGCAGCGTCTCTGTTCATGGGACTAGCGGGGACAATGAGCAGTTCTTC.

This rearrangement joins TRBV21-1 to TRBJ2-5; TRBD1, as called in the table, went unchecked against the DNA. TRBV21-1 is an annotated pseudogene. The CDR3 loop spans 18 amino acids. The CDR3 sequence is CASSKRGFGQGRQETQYF. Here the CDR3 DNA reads TGTGCCAGCAGCAAGCGAGGATTCGGACAGGGGCGGCAAGAGACCCAGTACTTC.

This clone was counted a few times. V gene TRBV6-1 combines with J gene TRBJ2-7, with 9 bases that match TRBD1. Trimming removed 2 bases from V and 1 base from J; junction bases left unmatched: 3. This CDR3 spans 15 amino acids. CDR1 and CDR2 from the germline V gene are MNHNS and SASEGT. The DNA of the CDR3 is TGTGCCAGCAGTGAACAGGGGACAGGGTCCTACGAGCAGTACTTC. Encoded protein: CASSEQGTGSYEQYF.

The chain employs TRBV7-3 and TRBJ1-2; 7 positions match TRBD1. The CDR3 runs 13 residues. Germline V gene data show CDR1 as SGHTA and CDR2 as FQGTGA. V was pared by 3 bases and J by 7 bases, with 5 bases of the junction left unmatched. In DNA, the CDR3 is TGTGCCAGCAGCTTGACAGGGTTACGTGGCTACACCTTC. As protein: CASSLTGLRGYTF.

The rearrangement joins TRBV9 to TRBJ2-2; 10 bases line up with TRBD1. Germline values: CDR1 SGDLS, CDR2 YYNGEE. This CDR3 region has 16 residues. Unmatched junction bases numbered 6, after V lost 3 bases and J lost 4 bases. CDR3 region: CASSAIDRGRTGELFF. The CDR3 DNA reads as TGTGCCAGCAGCGCCATCGACAGGGGGCGCACCGGGGAGCTGTTTTTT. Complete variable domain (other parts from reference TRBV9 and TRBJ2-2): DSGVTQTPKHLITATGQRVTLRCSPRSGDLSVYWYQQSLDQGLQFLIQYYNGEERAKGNILERFSAQQFPDLHSELNLSSLELGDSALYFCASSAIDRGRTGELFFGEGSRLTVL.

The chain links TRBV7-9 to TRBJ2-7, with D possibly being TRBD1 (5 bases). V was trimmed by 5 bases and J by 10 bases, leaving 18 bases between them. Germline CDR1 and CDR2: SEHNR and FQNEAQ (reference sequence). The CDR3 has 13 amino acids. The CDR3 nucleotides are TGTGCCAGCAGCCCCCGTGGCAGGGCTGATCAGTACGTC. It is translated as CASSPRGRADQYV.

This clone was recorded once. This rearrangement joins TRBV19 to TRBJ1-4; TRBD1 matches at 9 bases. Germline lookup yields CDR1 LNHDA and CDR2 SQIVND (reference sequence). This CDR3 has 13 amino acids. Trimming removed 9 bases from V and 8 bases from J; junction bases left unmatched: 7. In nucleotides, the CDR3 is TGTGCCAGCGAACAGGGGGCCGAGGAAAAACTGTTTTTT. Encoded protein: CASEQGAEEKLFF.

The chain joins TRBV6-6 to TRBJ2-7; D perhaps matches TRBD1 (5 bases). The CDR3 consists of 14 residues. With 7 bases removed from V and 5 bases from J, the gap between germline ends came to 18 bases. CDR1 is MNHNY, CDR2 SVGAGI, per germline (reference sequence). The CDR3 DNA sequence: TGTGCCAGCAAGGGGATCACGTTGATCCACGAGCAGTACTTC. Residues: CASKGITLIHEQYF.

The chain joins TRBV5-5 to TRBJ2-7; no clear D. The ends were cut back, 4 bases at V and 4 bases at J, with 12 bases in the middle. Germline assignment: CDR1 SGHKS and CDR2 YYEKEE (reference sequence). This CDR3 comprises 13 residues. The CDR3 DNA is TGTGCCAGCAGCCCGACACCACAGTACGAGCAGTACTTC. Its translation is CASSPTPQYEQYF.

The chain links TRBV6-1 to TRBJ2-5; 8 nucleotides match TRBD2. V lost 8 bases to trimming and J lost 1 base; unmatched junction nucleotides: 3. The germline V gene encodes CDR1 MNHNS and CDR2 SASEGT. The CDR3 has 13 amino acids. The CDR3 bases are TGTGCCAGCGGAGCGGGAGTCCAAGAGACCCAGTACTTC. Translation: CASGAGVQETQYF.

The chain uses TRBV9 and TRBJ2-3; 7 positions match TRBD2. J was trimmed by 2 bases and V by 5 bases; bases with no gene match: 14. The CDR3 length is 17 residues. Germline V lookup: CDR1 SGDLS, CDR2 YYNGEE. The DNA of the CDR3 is TGTGCCAGCAGTATTACCAAGAGCGGGATTAACACAGATACGCAGTATTTT. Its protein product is CASSITKSGINTDTQYF.

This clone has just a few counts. The CDR3 protein is CASAVAQGPLAKNIQYF. The CDR3 coding sequence is TGCGCCAGCGCTGTTGCGCAGGGGCCGTTAGCCAAAAACATTCAGTACTTC. V and J are TRBV5-1 and TRBJ2-4; a possible D gene is TRBD1 (6 bases). CDR3 size: 17 residues. Deletions cut 7 bases from V and 0 bases from J, with 20 bases between. In germline, CDR1 is SGHRS, CDR2 YFSETQ.

The CDR3 spells CASSHLTSGTNTGELFF. The CDR3 DNA sequence: TGCGCCAGCAGCCATCTGACTAGCGGAACGAACACCGGGGAGCTGTTTTTT. This sequence joins TRBV4-1 and TRBJ2-2, with 9 bases aligning to TRBD2. The CDR3 covers 17 residues. V was clipped by 3 bases and J by 0 bases; unmatched bases: 5. CDR1 and CDR2 from the germline V gene are MGHRA and YSYEKL.

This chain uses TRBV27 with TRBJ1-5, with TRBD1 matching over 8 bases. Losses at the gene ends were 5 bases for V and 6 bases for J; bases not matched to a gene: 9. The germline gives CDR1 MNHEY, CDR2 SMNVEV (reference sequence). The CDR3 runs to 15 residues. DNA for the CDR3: TGTGCCAGCAGTACAGGGGGACAGGTGGGTCAGCCCCAGCATTTT. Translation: CASSTGGQVGQPQHF.

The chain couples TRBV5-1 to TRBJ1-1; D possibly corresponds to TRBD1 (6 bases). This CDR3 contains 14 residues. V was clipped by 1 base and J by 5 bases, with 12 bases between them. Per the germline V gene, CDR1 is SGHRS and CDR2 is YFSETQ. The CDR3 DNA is TGCGCCAGCAGCTTGACAGGGTACGGGACTGAAGCTTTCTTT. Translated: CASSLTGYGTEAFF.

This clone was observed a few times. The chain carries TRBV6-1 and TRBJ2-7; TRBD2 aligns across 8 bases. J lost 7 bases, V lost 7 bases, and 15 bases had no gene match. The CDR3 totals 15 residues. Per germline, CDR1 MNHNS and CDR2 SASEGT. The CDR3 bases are TGTGCCAGCACCACCCGAACTAGCGGAGACCAAGAGCAGTACGTC. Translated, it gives CASTTRTSGDQEQYV.

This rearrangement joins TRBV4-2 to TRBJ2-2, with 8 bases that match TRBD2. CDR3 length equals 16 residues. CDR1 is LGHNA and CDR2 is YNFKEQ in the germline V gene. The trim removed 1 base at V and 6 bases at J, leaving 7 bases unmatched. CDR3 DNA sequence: TGTGCCAGCAGCCAAGTACAGGGACTAGAGTCCGGGGAGCTGTTTTTT. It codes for CASSQVQGLESGELFF.

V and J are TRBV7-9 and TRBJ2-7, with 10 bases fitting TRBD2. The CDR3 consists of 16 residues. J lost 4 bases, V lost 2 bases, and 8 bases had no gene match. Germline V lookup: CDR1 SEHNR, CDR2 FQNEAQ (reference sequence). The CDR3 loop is CASSLSPLAGEYEQYV. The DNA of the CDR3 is TGTGCCAGCAGCTTATCCCCTCTAGCGGGAGAGTACGAGCAGTACGTC.